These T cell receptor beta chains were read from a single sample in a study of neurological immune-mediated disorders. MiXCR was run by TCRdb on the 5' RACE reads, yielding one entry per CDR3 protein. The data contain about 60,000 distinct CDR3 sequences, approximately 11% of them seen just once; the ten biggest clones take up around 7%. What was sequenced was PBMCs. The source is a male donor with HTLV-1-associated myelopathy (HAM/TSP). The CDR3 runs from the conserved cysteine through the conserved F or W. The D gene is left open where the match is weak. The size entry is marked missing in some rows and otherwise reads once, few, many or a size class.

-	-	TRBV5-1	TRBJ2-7	CASRLGLGSRTVEQYF	TGCGCCAGCCGCTTAGGGCTCGGCTCCCGGACGGTCGAGCAGTACTTC
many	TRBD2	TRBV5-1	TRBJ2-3	CASSLAGLAGSTDTQYF	TGCGCCAGCAGCTTGGCCGGACTAGCGGGGAGCACAGATACGCAGTATTTT
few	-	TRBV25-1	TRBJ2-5	CASSALAETQYF	TGTGCCAGCAGTGCCTTAGCAGAGACCCAGTACTTC
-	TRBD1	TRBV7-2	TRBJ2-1	CASSLVGRGRLNEQFF	TGTGCCAGCAGCTTAGTGGGTAGGGGGCGACTCAATGAGCAGTTCTTC
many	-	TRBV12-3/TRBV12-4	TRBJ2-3	CASSFGASSDTQYF	TGTGCCAGCAGTTTTGGTGCTAGCTCAGATACGCAGTATTTT
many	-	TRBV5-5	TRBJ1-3	CASSLWGRTPLSGNTIYF	TGTGCCAGCAGCTTGTGGGGCAGGACGCCTCTCTCTGGAAACACCATATATTTT
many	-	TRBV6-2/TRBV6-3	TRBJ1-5	CASSYGGLGDDQPQHF	TGTGCCAGCAGTTACGGGGGACTTGGCGACGATCAGCCCCAGCATTTT
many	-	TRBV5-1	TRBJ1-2	CASSLGATGYGYTF	TGCGCCAGCAGCTTGGGGGCGACAGGCTATGGCTACACCTTC
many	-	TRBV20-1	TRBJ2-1	CSATDGGYSNEQFF	TGCAGTGCTACCGACGGGGGATACTCGAATGAGCAGTTCTTC
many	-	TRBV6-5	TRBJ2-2	CASTLGRLSGELFF	TGTGCCAGCACCCTGGGACGTCTCAGCGGGGAGCTGTTTTTT
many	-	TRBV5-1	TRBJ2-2	CASSSRTPNTGELFF	TGCGCCAGCAGCTCGCGGACACCAAACACCGGGGAGCTGTTTTTT
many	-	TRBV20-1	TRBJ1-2	CSARDKENYGYTF	TGCAGTGCTAGAGATAAAGAAAACTATGGCTACACCTTC
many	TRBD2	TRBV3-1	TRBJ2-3	CASSQGRLAADTQYF	TGTGCCAGCAGCCAAGGGCGTCTAGCGGCAGATACGCAGTATTTT
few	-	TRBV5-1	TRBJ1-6	CASSQNDGQSSYNSPLHF	TGCGCCAGCAGCCAAAATGACGGACAGAGCTCCTATAATTCACCCCTCCACTTT
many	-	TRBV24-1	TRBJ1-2	CATSDGARYGYTF	TGTGCCACCAGTGATGGGGCCAGGTATGGCTACACCTTC
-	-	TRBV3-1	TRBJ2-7	CASSQVQGVYEQYF	TGTGCCAGCAGCCAAGTGCAGGGTGTCTACGAGCAGTACTTC
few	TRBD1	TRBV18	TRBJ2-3	CASSPRTGPTQYF	TGTGCCAGCTCACCTCGGACAGGGCCTACGCAGTATTTT
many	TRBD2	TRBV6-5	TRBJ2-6	CASRAGEAGANVLTF	TGTGCCAGCAGGGCGGGGGAGGCAGGGGCCAACGTCCTGACTTTC
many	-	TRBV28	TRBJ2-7	CASRRPERGGEQYF	TGTGCCAGCAGGCGGCCCGAAAGGGGTGGCGAGCAGTACTTC
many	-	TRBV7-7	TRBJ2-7	CASSFGQSYEQYF	TGTGCTAGCAGCTTCGGACAGTCCTACGAGCAGTACTTC
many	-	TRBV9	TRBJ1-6	CASSIQGFGSPLHF	TGTGCCAGCAGCATCCAGGGTTTCGGTTCACCCCTCCACTTT
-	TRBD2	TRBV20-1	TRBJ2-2	CSARDLTGGRTGGLFF	TGCAGTGCTAGAGATTTGACGGGGGGTCGTACCGGGGGGCTGTTTTTT
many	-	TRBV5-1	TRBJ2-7	CASSLAADPYEQYF	TGCGCCAGCAGCTTGGCCGCTGATCCCTACGAGCAGTACTTC
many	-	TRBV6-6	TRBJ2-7	CASSYSDYEQYF	TGTGCCAGCAGTTACTCGGACTACGAGCAGTACTTC
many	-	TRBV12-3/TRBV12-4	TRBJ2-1	CASSFGSSYNEQFF	TGTGCCAGCAGTTTCGGGAGCTCCTACAATGAGCAGTTCTTC
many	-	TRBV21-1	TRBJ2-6	CASPGSREANVLTF	TGTGCCAGCCCCGGGAGCCGCGAGGCCAACGTCCTGACTTTC
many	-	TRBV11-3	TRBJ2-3	CASSSVRLVNTQYF	TGTGCCAGCAGCTCGGTCAGGTTGGTGAATACGCAGTATTTT
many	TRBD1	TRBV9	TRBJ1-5	CASSATGQGPQPQHF	TGTGCCAGCAGCGCGACGGGACAGGGCCCCCAGCCCCAGCATTTT
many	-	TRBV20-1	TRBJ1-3	CSASRGVSGNTIYF	TGCAGTGCTAGTCGCGGTGTCTCTGGAAACACCATATATTTT
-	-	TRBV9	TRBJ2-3	CASSASDSSDTQYF	TGTGCCAGCAGTGCTTCGGACTCATCGGATACGCAGTATTTT
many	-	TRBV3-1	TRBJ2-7	CASSQAPGSYEQYF	TGTGCCAGCAGCCAAGCCCCCGGATCCTACGAGCAGTACTTC
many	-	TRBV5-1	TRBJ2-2	CASTYSGNTGELFF	TGCGCCAGCACCTACTCGGGGAACACCGGGGAGCTGTTTTTT
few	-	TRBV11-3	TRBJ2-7	CASSPGPFRYEQYF	TGTGCCAGCAGCCCTGGTCCTTTCCGGTACGAGCAGTACTTC
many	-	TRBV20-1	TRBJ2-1	CSARPRDHKYNEQFF	TGCAGTGCTCGACCCCGGGACCACAAGTACAATGAGCAGTTCTTC
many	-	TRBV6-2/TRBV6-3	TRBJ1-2	CASMTGNYGYTF	TGTGCCAGCATGACAGGCAACTATGGCTACACCTTC
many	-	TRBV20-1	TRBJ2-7	CSARDGPYEQYF	TGCAGTGCTAGAGACGGCCCCTACGAGCAGTACTTC
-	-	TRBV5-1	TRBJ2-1	CASSPSGTYYNEQFF	TGCGCCAGCAGCCCCTCAGGGACTTACTACAATGAGCAGTTCTTC
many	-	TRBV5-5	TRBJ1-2	CASSFRGYGYTF	TGTGCCAGCAGCTTCAGAGGGTATGGCTACACCTTC
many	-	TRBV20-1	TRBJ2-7	CSASPLQGEQYF	TGCAGTGCTAGTCCTCTCCAGGGGGAGCAGTACTTC
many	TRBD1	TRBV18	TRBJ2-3	CASSPDRARDTQYF	TGTGCCAGCTCACCGGACAGGGCCCGCGATACGCAGTATTTT
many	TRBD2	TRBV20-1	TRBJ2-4	CSAPRGGGGSNIQYF	TGCAGTGCTCCCCGGGGGGGCGGGGGCTCGAACATTCAGTACTTC
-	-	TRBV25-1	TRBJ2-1	CASSRMGYNEQFF	TGTGCCAGCAGTCGGATGGGATACAATGAGCAGTTCTTC
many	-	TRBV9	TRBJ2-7	CASSVQSYEQYF	TGTGCCAGCAGCGTCCAATCCTACGAGCAGTACTTC
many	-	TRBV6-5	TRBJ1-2	CASRLPGVLGYTF	TGTGCCAGCAGATTACCGGGGGTTCTTGGCTACACCTTC
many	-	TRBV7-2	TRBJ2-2	CASIPTMVNTGELFF	TGTGCCAGCATCCCGACTATGGTAAACACCGGGGAGCTGTTTTTT
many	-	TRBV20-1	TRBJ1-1	CSARGGTEAFF	TGCAGTGCTAGGGGTGGCACTGAAGCTTTCTTT
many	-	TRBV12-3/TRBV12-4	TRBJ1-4	CASSFLDSDEKLFF	TGTGCCAGCAGTTTTCTGGACAGTGACGAAAAACTGTTTTTT
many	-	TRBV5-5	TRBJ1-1	CASSLGRFQNTEAFF	TGTGCCAGCAGCCTGGGCCGCTTTCAGAACACTGAAGCTTTCTTT
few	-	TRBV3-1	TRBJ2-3	CASSQNRADTQYF	TGTGCCAGCAGCCAAAATAGGGCAGATACGCAGTATTTT
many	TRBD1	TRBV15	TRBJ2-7	CATSPDRAPNYEQYF	TGTGCCACCAGCCCGGACAGGGCGCCCAACTACGAGCAGTACTTC
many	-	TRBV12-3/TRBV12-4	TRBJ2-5	CASRRGQETQYF	TGTGCCAGCAGGAGGGGACAAGAGACCCAGTACTTC
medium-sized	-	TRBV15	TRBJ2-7	CATSRESAGSTYEQYF	TGTGCCACCAGCAGAGAGTCGGCTGGGTCCACCTACGAGCAGTACTTC
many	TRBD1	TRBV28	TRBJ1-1	CASAQRGTDEAFF	TGTGCCAGCGCTCAACGTGGGACAGACGAGGCTTTCTTT
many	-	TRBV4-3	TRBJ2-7	CASSQAAGKDYEQYF	TGCGCCAGCAGCCAAGCGGCTGGGAAAGACTACGAGCAGTACTTC
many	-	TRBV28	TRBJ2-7	CASSSVLYVQYF	TGTGCCAGCAGTTCCGTATTGTATGTGCAGTACTTC
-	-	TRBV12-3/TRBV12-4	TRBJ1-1	CASHTEPQPNTEAFF	TGTGCCAGCCACACCGAGCCCCAACCGAACACTGAAGCTTTCTTT
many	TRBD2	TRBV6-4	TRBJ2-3	CASSDEASGGSDTQYF	TGTGCCAGCAGTGACGAGGCTAGCGGGGGTTCAGATACGCAGTATTTT